The source of this TCR beta chain is a study of somatic mutations in cytotoxic T cells in rheumatoid arthritis. The study, taken as a whole, reports: A rise in CD8+ clonality with age was seen in rheumatoid arthritis patients but not in healthy controls. Comparison of CD8+ T-cell clonality between rheumatoid arthritis patients and age-matched healthy controls yielded no significant difference.

CD4+ and CD8+ cells were isolated by positive magnetic bead selection, with purity checked by flow cytometry. The data were produced by immunoSEQ multiplex PCR, yet TCRdb's version contains in-frame clones alone and is incomplete. The table records roughly 20,000 clones, less than 90% of them present only once. As concerns this clone: Its antigen remains unknown.

The clonotype originates from a man aged 35-49 years in good health. The source material was CD8+ T cells sorted from blood.

The CDR3 loop reads CASSPEGGYTYEQYF. CDR3 DNA sequence: TGTGCCAGCTCCCCCGAGGGGGGCTACACCTACGAGCAGTACTTC. This rearrangement joins TRBV27 to TRBJ2-7; D could derive from TRBD1 or TRBD2 (6 bases each). This CDR3 has 15 residues. Trimming shortened V by 8 bases and J by 2 bases, and 19 bases separated the two germline ends. CDR1 and CDR2 from the germline V gene are MNHEY and SMNVEV (reference sequence).